This entry describes one TCR beta chain. The antigen remains undetermined. This sample was included in a study of T cells in Graves' hyperthyroidism and ophthalmopathy. Whole-study results and caveats: In the analysis, a 13 V-J model separated ophthalmopathy from stable hyperthyroidism. Peripheral blood also featured most of the thyroid clonotypes expanded above 0.001.

TCR beta CDR3 sequences were amplified from RNA transcripts. In the first-round RT-PCR of the TCR CDR3, the HTBI primer set was used. TCRdb independently ran MiXCR on the multiplex PCR reads; one entry per CDR3 protein. The table includes around 350,000 distinct CDR3 sequences, about 14% detected once. With duration under 3 months, ophthalmopathy was active: Clinical Activity Score at least 3, NOSPECS at least 4. The germline CDR1 and CDR2 sequences are SNHLY and FYNNEI. There are 17 residues in the CDR3. J lost 10 bases, V lost 1 base, and 15 bases had no gene match. The rearrangement joins TRBV2 to TRBJ2-1, with 8 bases matching TRBD2. The source material was blood. The sequence was obtained from a woman aged 25 to 45 with Graves' ophthalmopathy. CDR3 DNA: TGTGCCAGCAGTGAAGGGTGGGGACTAGGAGGAGGCTTGGAGCAGTTCTTC. Protein sequence: CASSEGWGLGGGLEQFF.